A selection of T cell receptor beta chains follows, all from one sample in a study of T cell responses to AZD1222 COVID-19 vaccine. Repertoires were generated with immunoSEQ multiplex PCR, while TCRdb's copy carries only in-frame clones and drops some. The sample lists more than 95,000 clones; 85% to 90% were seen once. This specimen was peripheral blood, taken on day 0 of AZD1222 vaccination. All receptors derive from an adult in good health. Each CDR3 is given with its conserved first and last residue. D genes are given only for firm matches. Size values are once, few and many counts, or a class for expanded clones, and some rows have none.

V gene	clone size	D gene	J gene	CDR3 DNA	CDR3 protein
TRBV6-1	-	-	TRBJ2-5	TGTGCCAGCAGTGATTGGGGACGGGAGACCCAGTACTTC	CASSDWGRETQYF
TRBV9	once	TRBD2	TRBJ2-1	TGTGCCAGCTCCCCCCCTAGCGGGATTCTGAATGAGCAGTTCTTC	CASSPPSGILNEQFF
TRBV5-4	-	-	TRBJ2-3	TGTGCCAGCAGCTTCCCGGGAGATCCCACAGATACGCAGTATTTT	CASSFPGDPTDTQYF
TRBV28	once	TRBD1	TRBJ2-7	TGTGCCAGCAGTCCCACAGGGGCCTACGAGCAGTACTTC	CASSPTGAYEQYF
TRBV7-8	-	-	TRBJ1-2	TGTGCCAGCAGCCCTGGTGGAAGCTACACCTTC	CASSPGGSYTF
TRBV28	-	TRBD2	TRBJ2-1	TGTGCCAGCAGTTTCCGCGGGACTAGCTACAATGAGCAGTTCTTC	CASSFRGTSYNEQFF
TRBV19	-	TRBD1	TRBJ2-2	TGTGCCAGCATTACAGGGGGTCGGACCGGGGAGCTGTTTTTT	CASITGGRTGELFF
TRBV7-3	-	-	TRBJ2-3	TGTGCCAGCAGCTTAAGCGGAAACCCCACGAATACGCAGTATTTT	CASSLSGNPTNTQYF
TRBV11-2	-	-	TRBJ2-7	TGTGCCAGCAGCTTAGATTTTGGCAGGTACTCCTACGAGCAGTACTTC	CASSLDFGRYSYEQYF
TRBV9	-	-	TRBJ1-4	TGTGCCAGCAGCGTAGGGGTTCGGGGCAGGGGTAATGAAAAACTGTTTTTT	CASSVGVRGRGNEKLFF
TRBV5-4	-	-	TRBJ1-2	TGTGCCAGCAGCTTAAGGAGTCCGACGGTCTATGGCTACACCTTC	CASSLRSPTVYGYTF
TRBV23-1	-	-	TRBJ2-5	TGCGCCAGCAGTGGAGAGACCCAGTACTTC	CASSGETQYF
TRBV28	-	-	TRBJ2-7	TGTGCCAGCAGTTTAGTGGTCGGCGAGCAGTACTTC	CASSLVVGEQYF
TRBV7-2	-	TRBD1	TRBJ1-2	TGTGCCAGCAGCCTGGACAGGGGGCCCTATGGCTACACCTTC	CASSLDRGPYGYTF
TRBV6-4	-	-	TRBJ1-5	TGTGCCAGCAGTGACTCGGGGTCGCGCAGGGTAGGATGGAATCAGCCCCAGCATTTT	CASSDSGSRRVGWNQPQHF
TRBV5-1	once	-	TRBJ1-1	TGCGCCAGCAGCCTAGGGGGACATATGAACACTGAAGCTTTCTTT	CASSLGGHMNTEAFF
TRBV2	-	-	TRBJ1-6	TGTGCCAGCAGTCTTTACAGGGAGGGATCACCCCTCCACTTT	CASSLYREGSPLHF
TRBV6-5	-	TRBD1	TRBJ2-7	TGTGCCAGCGCAATTTCGGGACAGGCCTACGAGCAGTACTTC	CASAISGQAYEQYF
TRBV3-1/TRBV3-2	-	TRBD2	TRBJ2-1	TGTGCCAGCAGGACTAGCGGGGCCCTCTACAATGAGCAGTTCTTC	CASRTSGALYNEQFF
TRBV12-5	-	-	TRBJ2-2	TGTGCTAGTGGTCTCAGTGGGGGGACCGGGGAGCTGTTTTTT	CASGLSGGTGELFF
TRBV19	-	TRBD1	TRBJ1-2	TGTGCCAGTACCACGGGACAGGGGAACTATGGCTACACCTTC	CASTTGQGNYGYTF
TRBV6-1	-	-	TRBJ2-7	TGTGCCAGCAGTGAGGGACACTCATACGAGCAGTACTTC	CASSEGHSYEQYF
TRBV28	-	-	TRBJ1-2	TGTGCCAGCAGTTTGGTTCAGGGCCTCTATGGCTACACCTTC	CASSLVQGLYGYTF
TRBV5-1	-	-	TRBJ1-2	TGCGCCAGCAGCTTGGCCGCCCTCAGGGGCCCGTACTATGGCTACACCTTC	CASSLAALRGPYYGYTF
TRBV12-3/TRBV12-4	once	-	TRBJ2-7	TGTGCCAGCAGTTTGGATCTGTACCACGAGCAGTACTTC	CASSLDLYHEQYF
TRBV6-7	-	-	TRBJ2-2	TGTGCCAGGCCGGGTATAAAGGGGTGGAACACCGGGGAGCTGTTTTTT	CARPGIKGWNTGELFF
TRBV27	-	TRBD1	TRBJ2-5	TGTGCCAGCAGTTTAGGGCGACATCCGACAGGGTTGGGGGAGACCCAGTACTTC	CASSLGRHPTGLGETQYF
TRBV19	once	-	TRBJ1-3	TGTGCCAGTAGTCCGGGACGGAGCTCTGGAAACACCATATATTTT	CASSPGRSSGNTIYF
TRBV7-2	-	-	TRBJ2-4	TGTGCCAGCAGCTCCTATAGGGAGAGGGGAAACATTCAGTACTTC	CASSSYRERGNIQYF
TRBV5-1	-	-	TRBJ2-7	TGCGCCAGCAGCTTAAGTCGAAGCCAATCGACCTACGAGCAGTACTTC	CASSLSRSQSTYEQYF
TRBV5-6	-	-	TRBJ1-1	TGTGCCAGCAGCGGAGGCTGGGGCCCTTACACTGAAGCTTTCTTT	CASSGGWGPYTEAFF
TRBV15	-	TRBD2	TRBJ2-5	TGTGCCACCACACCAACGGGGACTAGCGGCGGAGAGACCCAGTACTTC	CATTPTGTSGGETQYF
TRBV4-1	-	TRBD1	TRBJ1-3	TGCGCCAGCAGCCTGTCAGACAGGGTTGGAAACACCATATATTTT	CASSLSDRVGNTIYF
TRBV15	-	-	TRBJ2-7	TGTGCCACCAGCACCGTGGGGTGGGACGAGCAGTACTTC	CATSTVGWDEQYF
TRBV9	-	TRBD1	TRBJ2-3	TGTGCCAGCAGCGCGGTCCCGCTCACAGGGGCAGATACGCAGTATTTT	CASSAVPLTGADTQYF
TRBV5-6	-	-	TRBJ2-3	TGTGCCAGCAGCTTGGAGATACAGGGGACTAGCACAGATACGCAGTATTTT	CASSLEIQGTSTDTQYF
TRBV6-5	-	-	TRBJ2-7	TGTGCCAGCTCCGAGGGCTCGAAGGGGGGGGAGCAGTACTTC	CASSEGSKGGEQYF
TRBV27	-	-	TRBJ2-7	TGTGCCACCCGTACCCGGGCTATCAGTCACGAGCAGTACTTC	CATRTRAISHEQYF
TRBV9	few	TRBD1	TRBJ2-7	TGTGCCAGCAGCGCGACAGGGGGGTCCTACGAGCAGTACTTC	CASSATGGSYEQYF
TRBV7-9	-	-	TRBJ2-7	TGTGCCAGCAGCTTTGTTACTGACTTATCGTGGTTC	CASSFVTDLSWF
TRBV5-6	-	-	TRBJ1-1	TGTGCCAGCAGCTCCTGGTCACAGGGATCGAACACTGAAGCTTTCTTT	CASSSWSQGSNTEAFF
TRBV11-2	-	-	TRBJ1-1	TGTGCCAGCAGTTTCTCTACTGGAGGGGGGGCGATGGCTTTCTTT	CASSFSTGGGAMAFF
TRBV2	-	TRBD1	TRBJ2-3	TGTGCCAGCAGTCGGAGACAGGGCCTCACAGATACGCAGTATTTT	CASSRRQGLTDTQYF
TRBV19	-	-	TRBJ1-1	TGTGCCACCGACGGGGGAACGGGCACTGAAGCTTTCTTT	CATDGGTGTEAFF
TRBV6-1	few	-	TRBJ1-5	TGTGCCAGCAGTGAAGGGAGCGTTTATCAGCCCCAGCATTTT	CASSEGSVYQPQHF
TRBV2	-	-	TRBJ2-6	TGTGCCAGCCGAAGGGTATCGGGGGCCAACGTCCTGACTTTC	CASRRVSGANVLTF
TRBV3-1/TRBV3-2	few	-	TRBJ1-6	TGTGCCAGCAGCCAAGGGGCAACCCTGGCTTCACCCCTCCACTTT	CASSQGATLASPLHF